These 29 T cell receptor beta chains share one sample of origin, sequenced in a study of CD8 T cells in ankylosing spondylitis. Findings of the study overall: Made up of roughly 8 highly homologous variants, a TCR beta motif appeared characteristic of ankylosing spondylitis blood.

TCRdb ran MiXCR on the 5' RACE reads and lists one entry per CDR3 protein. The repertoire consists of under 450,000 distinct CDR3 sequences, with approximately 17% occurring once and the leading ten covering approximately 1%. These receptors' targets are unknown. What was sequenced was blood, either unsorted or a sorted T cell fraction (not recorded which). The receptors originated from a male donor with ankylosing spondylitis.

In this sample, this clonotype turned up a few times. The chain employs TRBV28 and TRBJ1-1, with D hard to call. The CDR3 is made up of 12 amino acids. The germline CDR1 and CDR2 sequences are MDHEN and SYDVKM. The V gene lost 8 bases and the J gene lost 1 base, with 8 bases spanning the gap. The CDR3 nucleotides are TGTGCCAGCCAAGTGACGAACACTGAAGCTTTCTTT. It specifies CASQVTNTEAFF.

The chain combines TRBV30 with TRBJ1-1; 10 bases align to TRBD1. V trimming: 8 bases; J trimming: 4 bases; junction bases outside the gene matches: 4. The CDR3 extends over 12 amino acids. Germline values: CDR1 GTSNPN, CDR2 SVGIG (reference sequence). Here the CDR3 DNA reads TGTGCCGGGACAGGGGATTTCACTGAAGCTTTCTTT. It yields the protein CAGTGDFTEAFF.

In this sample, this clonotype turned up a few times. The chain links TRBV18 to TRBJ2-7; a weak D match, TRBD1 (5 bases). Germline V gene lookup returns CDR1 KGHSH and CDR2 LQKENI. V lost 1 base and J lost 0, with 10 bases in between. The CDR3 is made up of 15 amino acids. The CDR3 loop is CASSPLRQSSYEQYF. DNA of the CDR3: TGTGCCAGCTCACCACTTCGACAGAGCTCCTACGAGCAGTACTTC.

The rearrangement joins TRBV3-1 to TRBJ1-3; D is possibly TRBD1 (5 bases). The length of the CDR3 is 15 residues. The germline V gene has CDR1 LGHDT and CDR2 YNNKEL (reference sequence). The germline V and J ends were trimmed by 5 bases and 6 bases, with 17 bases remaining between them. Here the CDR3 reads CASSLWDREENTIYF. CDR3 coding DNA: TGTGCCAGCAGCTTGTGGGACCGAGAGGAAAACACCATATATTTT.

The rearrangement links TRBV6-2 or TRBV6-3 to TRBJ1-1, with a possible D match to TRBD1 (5 bases). Trimming removed 4 bases from V and 0 bases from J, with 12 bases in between. Germline CDR1 MNHEY, CDR2 SVGEGT. The CDR3 runs to 15 residues. CDR3 bases: TGTGCCAGCAGTTCGTGGGGACGGTTGAACACTGAAGCTTTCTTT. Translating it yields CASSSWGRLNTEAFF.

V is TRBV6-5 and J is TRBJ1-2; no definite D call. The CDR3 extends over 15 amino acids. V lost 3 bases and J lost 6, with 17 bases in between. Germline values: CDR1 MNHEY, CDR2 SVGAGI. CDR3 nucleotides: TGTGCCAGCAGTTATAATATGCGGTCGACGGATGGCTACACCTTC. Translated: CASSYNMRSTDGYTF.

The V call is TRBV20-1, the J call TRBJ2-3; TRBD2 matches at 12 bases. Unmatched junction bases numbered 8, after V lost 5 bases and J lost 2 bases. In germline, CDR1 is DFQATT, CDR2 SNEGSKA (reference sequence). The CDR3 loop spans 16 amino acids. The CDR3 is CSARTWTSGDTDTQYF. CDR3 bases: TGCAGTGCTCGAACCTGGACTAGCGGGGACACAGATACGCAGTATTTT.

The chain employs TRBV7-6 and TRBJ1-1; D is undetermined. Germline loops: CDR1 SGHVS, CDR2 FNYEAQ. V lost 1 base and J 0 bases, leaving 18 bases between the germline ends. The CDR3 sequence is 18 residues long. CDR3 sequence (DNA): TGTGCCAGCAGCTTAGGTCAGTTTGGAGGTATGATGAACACTGAAGCTTTCTTT. Translating gives CASSLGQFGGMMNTEAFF.

This clonotype was detected many times. The chain links TRBV5-1 to TRBJ2-7, with D tentatively TRBD1 or TRBD2 (5 bases each). V shed 4 bases and J shed 0 bases, with 11 bases lying between them. The CDR3 is 14 amino acids. Germline loops: CDR1 SGHRS, CDR2 YFSETQ. The CDR3 sequence is CASSPSGTSYEQYF. The CDR3, as DNA: TGCGCCAGCAGCCCCTCGGGGACCTCCTACGAGCAGTACTTC.

This clonotype was counted a few times. V and J are TRBV2 and TRBJ1-1, with no clear D. The V gene's germline CDR1 is SNHLY and CDR2 FYNNEI. CDR3 size: 11 residues. V was shortened by 2 bases and J by 7 bases, with 5 bases between the two germline ends. CDR3 region: CASSESREAFF. As DNA, the CDR3 is TGTGCCAGCAGTGAAAGTCGTGAAGCTTTCTTT.

V is TRBV25-1 and J is TRBJ1-2, with TRBD1 as a possible D gene (5 bases). Germline V gene data show CDR1 as MGHDK and CDR2 as SYGVNS. Trimming took 6 bases from V and 2 from J, leaving 13 bases between them. This CDR3 has 14 amino acids. The CDR3 spells CASRGPGLNYGYTF. The DNA of the CDR3 is TGTGCCAGCAGGGGACCGGGACTAAACTATGGCTACACCTTC.

This clonotype was observed at least ten times. This rearrangement joins TRBV5-1 to TRBJ2-7; 10 bases fit TRBD1. This CDR3 is 14 amino acids long. Trimming cost V 3 bases and J 7 bases; bases outside gene matches: 7. Germline V CDR1 and CDR2: SGHRS, YFSETQ. The CDR3 reads CASSSGTGEGEQYF. CDR3 bases: TGCGCCAGCAGCTCCGGGACAGGGGAGGGGGAGCAGTACTTC.

The J gene is TRBJ1-5, the V gene TRBV12-3 or TRBV12-4, with TRBD1 matching over 8 bases. CDR3 length: 14 amino acids. V gave up 6 bases and J gave up 5 bases; unmatched junction bases: 6. CDR3 residues: CASSRQGSHQPQHF. CDR3 bases: TGTGCCAGCAGCCGACAGGGGTCCCATCAGCCCCAGCATTTT.

This clonotype was seen a handful of times. Relative to the germline gene, one junction end is altered; a read error may explain this. The V and J genes are TRBV15 and TRBJ1-2; 7 bases are a match to TRBD1. The germline V gene encodes CDR1 LNHNV and CDR2 YYDKDF (reference sequence). This CDR3 spans 15 amino acids. The DNA of the CDR3 is TGTGCCACCAGCGGAGACAGGGTGGGAAACTATGGCTACACCTTC. This codes for CATSGDRVGNYGYTF. Supplemented by reference TRBV15 and TRBJ1-2, the full variable domain reads DAMVIQNPRYQVTQFGKPVTLSCSQTLNHNVMYWYQQKSSQAPKLLFHYYDKDFNNEADTPDNFQSRRPNTSFCFLDIRSPGLGDTAMYLCATSGDRVGNYGYTFGSGTRLTVV.

V is TRBV5-1 and J is TRBJ2-7; either TRBD1 or TRBD2 may supply D (6 bases each). The V end was cut by 4 bases, the J end by 8 bases, with 19 bases between. CDR3 size: 14 residues. Germline V lookup: CDR1 SGHRS, CDR2 YFSETQ. CDR3 bases: TGCGCCAGCAGCCTGGGCGTGGAGGGGGTAAAGCAGTACTTC. Translating it yields CASSLGVEGVKQYF.

This clonotype was counted only a few times. The genes are TRBV10-3 and TRBJ1-4; D may be TRBD1 (6 bases). The germline V gene has CDR1 ENHRY and CDR2 SYGVKD. The CDR3 totals 14 residues. V lost 2 bases and J lost 5, with 9 bases in between. CDR3 DNA: TGTGCCATCAGTGAGGGGCAGGGGAATGAAAAACTGTTTTTT. The encoded protein is CAISEGQGNEKLFF.

This clonotype was counted between two and nine times. This chain links TRBV6-2 or TRBV6-3 with TRBJ1-1, with 9 bases fitting TRBD1. Looked up from germline, CDR1 is MNHEY and CDR2 is SVGEGT. The CDR3 runs to 14 residues. The junction had 8 bases not matched to a gene; V was cut back by 7 bases and J by 5 bases. CDR3 protein: CASTGQGPGTEAFF. In nucleotides, the CDR3 is TGTGCCAGCACCGGACAGGGGCCAGGAACTGAAGCTTTCTTT.

The J gene is TRBJ2-7, the V gene TRBV20-1; TRBD1 matches at 8 bases. The CDR3 sequence is 14 residues long. The V gene end was trimmed by 2 bases and the J gene end by 3 bases; junction bases not matched to a gene: 6. Germline assignment: CDR1 DFQATT and CDR2 SNEGSKA (reference sequence). This CDR3 reads CSARKDRAVYEQYF. The CDR3 DNA reads TGCAGTGCTAGAAAGGACAGGGCCGTCTACGAGCAGTACTTC.

This chain joins TRBV6-6 and TRBJ1-2, with D unresolved. Germline V gene sequence: CDR1 MNHNY, CDR2 SVGAGI (reference sequence). This CDR3 spans 12 amino acids. With 2 bases removed from V and 8 bases from J, the gap between germline ends came to 9 bases. The CDR3: CASSYRGDGYTF. The DNA of the CDR3 is TGTGCCAGCAGTTACCGAGGAGACGGCTACACCTTC.

The table lists this clonotype with many counts. The genes are TRBV5-1 and TRBJ2-1; perhaps TRBD2 as D (6 bases). The germline V gene encodes CDR1 SGHRS and CDR2 YFSETQ. The CDR3 has 18 residues. Trimming cost V 1 base and J 3 bases, with 20 bases left between them. For the CDR3, the DNA is TGCGCCAGCAGCTTGCTGTACGGAGCTAGCGCATACTACAATGAGCAGTTCTTC. Translating gives CASSLLYGASAYYNEQFF.

V is TRBV27 and J is TRBJ1-3, with D possibly matching TRBD1 (5 bases). The V and J ends lost 6 bases and 4 bases respectively, with 19 bases between them. CDR1 and CDR2 from the germline V gene are MNHEY and SMNVEV (reference sequence). The CDR3 extends over 16 amino acids. CDR3 sequence: CASRGVGVAEGNTIYF. In DNA form, the CDR3 reads TGTGCCAGCAGAGGAGTGGGGGTGGCGGAGGGAAACACCATATATTTT.

This clonotype showed up just a few times. The chain links TRBV20-1 to TRBJ1-4; 10 positions agree with TRBD1. Trimming cost V 1 base and J 4 bases; bases outside gene matches: 6. CDR3 size: 16 residues. Germline V gene data show CDR1 as DFQATT and CDR2 as SNEGSKA (reference sequence). This CDR3 is CSARGTGGGYNEKLFF. The DNA of the CDR3 is TGCAGTGCTAGAGGGACAGGGGGGGGCTATAATGAAAAACTGTTTTTT.

This clonotype was seen more than once but under ten times. This chain uses TRBV14 with TRBJ2-3; 7 positions match TRBD1. CDR1 SGHDN and CDR2 FVKESK come from the germline V gene. Trimming removed 6 bases from V and 5 bases from J; junction bases left unmatched: 11. CDR3 length equals 15 residues. The CDR3 coding sequence is TGTGCCAGCAGTCACCGGGACAGTCGAAAAGATACGCAGTATTTT. Protein sequence: CASSHRDSRKDTQYF. The full variable domain, rest sourced from reference TRBV14 and TRBJ2-3, is EAGVTQFPSHSVIEKGQTVTLRCDPISGHDNLYWYRRVMGKEIKFLLHFVKESKQDESGMPNNRFLAERTGGTYSTLKVQPAELEDSGVYFCASSHRDSRKDTQYFGPGTRLTVL.

J is TRBJ1-2 and V is TRBV12-3 or TRBV12-4, with D unresolved. V was cut by 1 base and J by 11 bases, with 8 bases left in between. This CDR3 comprises 11 residues. For the CDR3, the DNA is TGTGCCAGCAGTTTAGGAAAGGGATACACCTTC. Its protein product is CASSLGKGYTF.

The chain carries TRBV7-3 and TRBJ1-2; TRBD1 agrees at 7 bases. J was trimmed by 5 bases and V by 0 bases; bases with no gene match: 6. The germline CDR1 and CDR2 sequences are SGHTA and FQGTGA. The CDR3 is made up of 15 amino acids. In DNA, the CDR3 is TGTGCCAGCAGCTTAACAGGGGGCGATACTTATGGCTACACCTTC. Translating gives CASSLTGGDTYGYTF.

This clonotype has a single count. The rearrangement joins TRBV28 to TRBJ2-3; D unclear. V was shortened by 6 bases and J by 6 bases, with 7 bases between the two germline ends. The CDR3 has 11 amino acids. CDR1 is MDHEN, CDR2 SYDVKM, per germline. The CDR3 sequence: CASRLVDTQYF. In DNA form, the CDR3 reads TGTGCCAGCAGGCTGGTGGATACGCAGTATTTT.

The chain joins TRBV6-1 to TRBJ1-1, with D perhaps TRBD1 (5 bases). Germline V lookup: CDR1 MNHNS, CDR2 SASEGT. This CDR3 region has 15 residues. Trimming removed 10 bases from V and 4 bases from J, with 22 bases in between. The CDR3 sequence: CAIESAGLGTTEAFF. The CDR3 DNA sequence: TGTGCCATCGAGTCGGCGGGGTTGGGGACCACTGAAGCTTTCTTT.

In this sample, this clonotype turned up a few times. CDR3: CASSPALAGGPSGELFF. The CDR3 bases are TGCGCCAGCAGCCCCGCACTAGCGGGAGGGCCTTCCGGGGAGCTGTTTTTT. This rearrangement joins TRBV5-1 to TRBJ2-2; TRBD2 matches at 13 bases. In germline, CDR1 is SGHRS, CDR2 YFSETQ. The CDR3 totals 17 residues. The junction had 9 bases not matched to a gene; V was cut back by 4 bases and J by 6 bases.

V and J are TRBV10-3 and TRBJ2-1; maybe TRBD2 (6 bases). Germline values: CDR1 ENHRY, CDR2 SYGVKD. CDR3 length: 15 residues. V gave up 0 bases and J gave up 6 bases, with 12 bases separating them. The CDR3 sequence is CAISESQAGSNEQFF. CDR3 coding DNA: TGTGCCATCAGTGAGTCTCAGGCGGGATCCAATGAGCAGTTCTTC.